The rows below give T cell receptor beta chains drawn from one sample of a study of early T cells in non-severe SARS-CoV-2 infection. A single record per CDR3 protein comes from TCRdb applying MiXCR to the 5' RACE reads. The sample yields roughly 100,000 distinct CDR3 sequences, around 14% seen once. The specimen was whole blood. The receptors here all came from an adult who was a healthcare worker with PCR-confirmed SARS-CoV-2 infection or an uninfected control (not recorded which). Both conserved end residues are part of each CDR3. The D gene is left open where the match is weak. Clone size is given for some rows only: seen once, a few or many times, or a class if the clone is expanded.

d_call | j_call | v_call | clone_size | cdr3_nt | cdr3_aa
NA | TRBJ1-3 | TRBV6-6 | many | TGTGCCAGCAGTTACTCGATTGTACACAACTCTGGAAACACCATATATTTT | CASSYSIVHNSGNTIYF
NA | TRBJ2-7 | TRBV7-9 | NA | TGTGCCAGCAGCTCCCCGGGGACCTCCGAGCAGTACTTC | CASSSPGTSEQYF
TRBD2 | TRBJ2-2 | TRBV12-3/TRBV12-4 | few | TGTGCCAGCAGCAAGAGGCTAGCGGGAGGGCTAGCCGGGGAGCTGTTTTTT | CASSKRLAGGLAGELFF
NA | TRBJ2-7 | TRBV6-2/TRBV6-3 | many | TGTGCCAACAGTTACTCGTACTTGCAGGGACTCCCGAGAGACGAGCAGTACTTC | CANSYSYLQGLPRDEQYF
NA | TRBJ1-2 | TRBV7-9 | few | TGTGCCAGCAGCATCAACAGGGATAACTATGGCTACACCTTC | CASSINRDNYGYTF
NA | TRBJ1-5 | TRBV2 | NA | TGTGCCAGCTCCGGCAGGATCAATCAGCCCCAGCATTTT | CASSGRINQPQHF
NA | TRBJ1-5 | TRBV19 | NA | TGTGCCAGTAGTTTATTTGCAGGGATTGATCAGCCCCAGCATTTT | CASSLFAGIDQPQHF
NA | TRBJ1-1 | TRBV6-1 | many | TGTGCCAGCATATCCGGCGGCACTGAAGCTTTCTTT | CASISGGTEAFF
NA | TRBJ2-1 | TRBV5-1 | NA | TGCGCCAGCAGCTTGAGCTACAATGAGCAGTTCTTC | CASSLSYNEQFF
TRBD2 | TRBJ2-1 | TRBV19 | NA | TGTGCCAGTAGTACGGGACTAGGGGGAAGTGAGCAGTTCTTC | CASSTGLGGSEQFF
NA | TRBJ2-4 | TRBV20-1 | many | TGCAGTGCTAGACACGGGACCAAAAACATTCAGTACTTC | CSARHGTKNIQYF
NA | TRBJ2-1 | TRBV5-1 | few | TGCGCATTTAGCGGTAAGAACAATGAGCAGTTCTTC | CAFSGKNNEQFF
NA | TRBJ1-4 | TRBV6-4 | NA | TGTGCCAGCAGTGAAGGAGGACAGAATAAAAAACTGTTTTTT | CASSEGGQNKKLFF
NA | TRBJ2-3 | TRBV20-1 | NA | TGCAGTGCCAGAGGGGTCCAGAACACAGATACGCAGTATTTT | CSARGVQNTDTQYF
TRBD2 | TRBJ2-5 | TRBV7-9 | few | TGTGCCAGCAACTCAGCGGGGGTCGGAGAGACCCAGTACTTC | CASNSAGVGETQYF
TRBD1 | TRBJ2-7 | TRBV11-2 | NA | TGTGCCAGCAGCCGCGACAGGGTTCATCTCGAGCAGAACTTC | CASSRDRVHLEQNF
TRBD1 | TRBJ1-1 | TRBV10-3 | many | TGTGCCATCAGTGAGTCATCAGGGGGTGAAGCTTTCTTT | CAISESSGGEAFF